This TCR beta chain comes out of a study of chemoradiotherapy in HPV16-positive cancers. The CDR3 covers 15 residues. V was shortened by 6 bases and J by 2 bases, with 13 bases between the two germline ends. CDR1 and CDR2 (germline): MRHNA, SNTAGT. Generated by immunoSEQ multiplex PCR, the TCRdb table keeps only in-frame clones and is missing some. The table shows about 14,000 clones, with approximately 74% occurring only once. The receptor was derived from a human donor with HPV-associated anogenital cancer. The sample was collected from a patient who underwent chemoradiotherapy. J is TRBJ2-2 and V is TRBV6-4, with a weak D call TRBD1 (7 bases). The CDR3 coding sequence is TGTGCCAGCAGCCCCCAGGGGGGTAACACCGGGGAGCTGTTTTTT. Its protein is CASSPQGGNTGELFF.